The present TCR beta chain was sequenced within a study of identical twins. The CDR3 is 12 residues long. V was pared by 1 base and J by 8 bases, with 6 bases between. Each donor was a healthy Caucasian. Through template switching, a universal primer site was introduced, and the cDNA contained unique molecular identifiers. TCRdb itself ran the 5' RACE reads through MiXCR, one entry per CDR3 protein. The sample shows some 730,000 distinct CDR3 sequences, about 20% of them seen only once. The sample was also reused in another study, on T cells expressing NK-cell markers. That source adds: Sorted CD3+CD56+NKG2C+, CD3+CD56+NKG2C- and CD3+CD56-NKG2C+ T cells provided the TCR beta repertoires. The CD3+CD56-NKG2C+ fraction of several donors was likewise dominated by these clonotypes.

V is TRBV12-3 or TRBV12-4 and J is TRBJ2-1; D ambiguous. Sample: PBMCs. The clonotype comes from a woman between 18 and 29 years old in good health. The CDR3 DNA sequence: TGTGCCAGCAGTTTAGAGTACCATGAGCAGTTCTTC. Protein: CASSLEYHEQFF.